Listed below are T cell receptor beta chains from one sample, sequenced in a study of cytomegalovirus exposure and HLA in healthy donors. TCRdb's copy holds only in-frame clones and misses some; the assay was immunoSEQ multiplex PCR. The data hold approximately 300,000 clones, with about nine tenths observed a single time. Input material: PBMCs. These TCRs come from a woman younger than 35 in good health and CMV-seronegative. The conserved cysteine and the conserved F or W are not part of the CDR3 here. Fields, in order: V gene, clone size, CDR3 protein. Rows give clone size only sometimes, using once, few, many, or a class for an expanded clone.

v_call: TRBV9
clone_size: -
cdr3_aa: ASSVGSTGGYGYT

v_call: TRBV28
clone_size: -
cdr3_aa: ASSPAQVGAF

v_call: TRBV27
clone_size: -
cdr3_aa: ASSPRGLGGYEQY

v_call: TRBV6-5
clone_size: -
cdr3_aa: ASSPSRTGEQY

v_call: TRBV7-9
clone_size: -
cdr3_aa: ASSLSTSRVPYEQY

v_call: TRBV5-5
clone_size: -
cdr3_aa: ASSRVLRDTAYEQY

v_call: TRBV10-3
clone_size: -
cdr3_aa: AISESGLAGVNTGELF

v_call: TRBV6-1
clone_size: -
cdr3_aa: ASSGWGLAAIWNEQF

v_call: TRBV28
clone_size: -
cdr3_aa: ASSLYKDYQETQY

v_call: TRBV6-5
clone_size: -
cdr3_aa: ASSWSGIGDTQY

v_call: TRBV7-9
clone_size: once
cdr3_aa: ASSLQDRATYEQY

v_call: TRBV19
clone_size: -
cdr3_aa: ASSFELAGAYNEQF

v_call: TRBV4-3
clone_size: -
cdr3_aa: ASSQDSLLATNEKLF

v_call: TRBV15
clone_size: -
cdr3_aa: ATSRDSSGSGETQY

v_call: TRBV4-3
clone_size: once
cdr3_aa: ASSHMDSEAF

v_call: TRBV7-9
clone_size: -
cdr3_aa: ASSLVSPIEGGYT

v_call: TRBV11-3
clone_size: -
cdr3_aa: ASSSLAGGGSEQY

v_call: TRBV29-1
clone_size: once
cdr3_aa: SVGTGGNTEAF

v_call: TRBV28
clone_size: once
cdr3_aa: ASSPGLFYPYEQY

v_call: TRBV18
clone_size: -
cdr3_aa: ASSPAGTDTIY

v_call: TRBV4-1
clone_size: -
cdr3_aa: ASSQDLRGWETQY

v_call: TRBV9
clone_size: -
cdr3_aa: ASSPGQTNYGYT

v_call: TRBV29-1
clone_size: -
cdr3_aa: SAQGWPLTGELF

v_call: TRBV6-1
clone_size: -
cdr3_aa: ASSADGVSGKETQY

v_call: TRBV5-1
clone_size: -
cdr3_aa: ASSDRVKDTQY

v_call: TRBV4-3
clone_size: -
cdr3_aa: ASSQDQGAGGRGEQY

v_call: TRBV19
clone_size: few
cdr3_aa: ASSIDGGATYNEQF

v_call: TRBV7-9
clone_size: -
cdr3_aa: ASSLTSYGYT

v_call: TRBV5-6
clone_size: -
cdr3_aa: ASSYRLAGGTGELF

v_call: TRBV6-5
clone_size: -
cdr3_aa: ASSGTASYEQY

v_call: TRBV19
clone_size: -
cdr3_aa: AVSGGRGGITGELF

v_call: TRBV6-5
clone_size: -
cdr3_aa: ASTQGGGVGNEQF

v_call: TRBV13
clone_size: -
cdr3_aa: ASSLVLAGGDTQY

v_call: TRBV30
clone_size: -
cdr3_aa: AWSWASGSQDTQY

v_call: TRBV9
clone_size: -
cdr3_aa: ASSPRLETRGETQY

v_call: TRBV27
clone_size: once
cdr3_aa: ASSLTSGSGNEQF

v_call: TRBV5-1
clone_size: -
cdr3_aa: ASSLMPGEQDTQY

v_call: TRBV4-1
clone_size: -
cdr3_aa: ASSQDPDRGRYNEQF

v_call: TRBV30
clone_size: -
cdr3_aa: AWSPGGNTEAF

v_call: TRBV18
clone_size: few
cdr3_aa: ASSPQSRGEREQY

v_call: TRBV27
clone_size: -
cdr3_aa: ASSLTSGGVYNEQF

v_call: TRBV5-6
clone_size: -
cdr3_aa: ASSFQGSFEAF

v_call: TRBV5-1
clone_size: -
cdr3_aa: ASSPQERRSSKETQY

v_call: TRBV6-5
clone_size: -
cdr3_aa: ASSYTSGSYEQY

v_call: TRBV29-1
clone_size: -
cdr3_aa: SGEGAAGGPGYEQF

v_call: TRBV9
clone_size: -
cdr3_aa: ASTYTGHWDTEAF